The 20 T cell receptor beta chains given below trace back to one sample, sequenced in a study of brain T cells in children with intractable seizures (dated by TCRdb to the early 2020s). The time point label of this sample denotes: resected brain tissue, or blood drawn just prior to surgery. The library relied on the immunoSEQ multiplex PCR assay. TCRdb stores this immuneACCESS table with in-frame sequences only. Part of the clones is absent; in the studies checked, under half of the shortfall reflects unresolved V genes, and no reason is known for the rest. This sample lists some 80,000 clones; under 95% were detected once. Approximately 25% of the sample is held by the ten biggest clonotypes. Sequencing was performed on peripheral blood, taken at surgery. These TCRs come from a girl aged 2 to 9 with Rasmussen encephalitis and intractable seizures.

The chain uses TRBV3-1 (or the pseudogene TRBV3-2) and TRBJ2-7; possibly TRBD2 for D (5 bases). This CDR3 has 15 residues. Germline CDR1 LGHDT, CDR2 YNNKEL (reference sequence). The V and J ends lost 2 bases and 10 bases respectively, with 21 bases between them. The CDR3: CASSQFQTQTLAQYF. CDR3 sequence (DNA): TGTGCCAGCAGCCAATTCCAAACCCAGACTCTAGCACAGTACTTC.

V is TRBV9 and J is TRBJ2-7, with TRBD1 identical over 9 bases. There are 15 residues in the CDR3. CDR1 and CDR2 (germline): SGDLS, YYNGEE. The trim removed 0 bases at V and 3 bases at J, leaving 4 bases unmatched. The DNA of the CDR3 is TGTGCCAGCAGCGTAGGGACGGGACAGGGCTACGAGCAGTACTTC. Translation: CASSVGTGQGYEQYF. Combining the CDR3 with reference TRBV9 and TRBJ2-7 gives the whole variable domain DSGVTQTPKHLITATGQRVTLRCSPRSGDLSVYWYQQSLDQGLQFLIQYYNGEERAKGNILERFSAQQFPDLHSELNLSSLELGDSALYFCASSVGTGQGYEQYFGPGTRLTVT.

The V gene is TRBV2, the J gene TRBJ1-6, with 8 positions matching TRBD1. Germline V gives CDR1 SNHLY, CDR2 FYNNEI. The CDR3 loop spans 15 amino acids. Losses at the gene ends were 1 base for V and 7 bases for J; bases not matched to a gene: 3. CDR3 DNA sequence: TGTGCCAGCAGTGAAGGGGACAGGCAAAATTCACCCCTCCACTTT. Amino acids: CASSEGDRQNSPLHF.

The chain is built from TRBV4-2 and TRBJ2-7; 8 nucleotides agree with TRBD2. In germline, CDR1 is LGHNA, CDR2 YNFKEQ. With V trimmed by 3 bases and J by 2 bases, 6 bases remained unmatched. This CDR3 has 15 residues. CDR3 protein: CASSHGSGEAYEQYF. The DNA of the CDR3 is TGTGCCAGCAGCCACGGTAGCGGGGAAGCCTACGAGCAGTACTTC.

This clone showed up just once. The J gene is TRBJ1-5, the V gene TRBV6-5; D not resolved. This CDR3 region has 14 residues. V lost 7 bases to trimming and J lost 0 bases, with 10 bases between them. The germline V gene has CDR1 MNHEY and CDR2 SVGAGI. In nucleotides, the CDR3 is TGTGCCAGCAAGGCGGGATCTAGCAATCAGCCCCAGCATTTT. Translated: CASKAGSSNQPQHF.

The gene calls are TRBV2 and TRBJ2-5; the D is unclear. The CDR3 totals 13 residues. Trimming shortened V by 7 bases and J by 2 bases, and 11 bases separated the two germline ends. The germline gives CDR1 SNHLY, CDR2 FYNNEI. CDR3 coding DNA: TGTGCCAGCAAACCGACCGAACAAGAGACCCAGTACTTC. Protein: CASKPTEQETQYF.

The chain uses TRBV6-5 and TRBJ2-5; no definite D call. The CDR3 is made up of 12 amino acids. The V gene lost 6 bases and the J gene lost 3 bases, with 8 bases spanning the gap. Looked up from germline, CDR1 is MNHEY and CDR2 is SVGAGI. The CDR3 DNA follows: TGTGCCAGCAGGAGACAAAAAGAGACCCAGTACTTC. Its translation is CASRRQKETQYF.

V is TRBV27 and J is TRBJ2-7, with D perhaps TRBD1 (5 bases). Germline assignment: CDR1 MNHEY and CDR2 SMNVEV (reference sequence). The germline V and J ends were trimmed by 3 bases and 1 base, with 10 bases remaining between them. CDR3 size: 14 residues. The CDR3 is CASSFSRESYEQYF. In DNA form, the CDR3 reads TGTGCCAGCAGTTTTAGCAGGGAATCCTACGAGCAGTACTTC.

V gene TRBV12-3 or TRBV12-4 combines with J gene TRBJ2-7; the D is unclear. CDR3 size: 13 residues. Trimming pared 6 bases from V and 2 bases from J, leaving 11 bases between. DNA of the CDR3: TGTGCCAGCAGCTCGGACGGCCCCTACGAGCAGTACTTC. It is translated as CASSSDGPYEQYF.

The genes are TRBV27 and TRBJ1-4; TRBD1 matches 7 bases. J was trimmed by 8 bases and V by 4 bases; bases with no gene match: 10. Germline V CDR1 and CDR2: MNHEY, SMNVEV (reference sequence). This CDR3 has 15 residues. The CDR3 protein is CASSSRQGSHEKLFF. CDR3 DNA sequence: TGTGCCAGCAGTTCCCGACAGGGTAGCCACGAAAAACTGTTTTTT.

This chain joins TRBV30 and TRBJ2-3; 16 positions agree with TRBD2. CDR1 is GTSNPN, CDR2 SVGIG, per germline (reference sequence). The CDR3 contains 19 residues. The J segment lost 5 bases and the V segment lost 2 bases, leaving 13 bases of the junction unmatched. Here the CDR3 reads CAWSTIPAGTSGRVDTQYF. DNA of the CDR3: TGTGCCTGGAGTACCATCCCTGCCGGGACTAGCGGGAGGGTAGATACGCAGTATTTT.

This clone came up once. The chain uses TRBV19 and TRBJ1-1; D uncertain. This CDR3 has 13 residues. V was clipped by 3 bases and J by 2 bases, with 7 bases between them. Germline loops: CDR1 LNHDA, CDR2 SQIVND (reference sequence). CDR3 in amino acids: CASSIMINTEAFF. CDR3 nucleotides: TGTGCCAGTAGTATCATGATAAACACTGAAGCTTTCTTT.

The J gene is TRBJ2-1, the V gene TRBV2; no firm D call. Germline lookup yields CDR1 SNHLY and CDR2 FYNNEI. The V end was cut by 1 base, the J end by 8 bases, with 9 bases between. The CDR3 is made up of 13 amino acids. The CDR3 here is CASSEEITDEQFF. CDR3 sequence (DNA): TGTGCCAGCAGTGAAGAGATTACAGATGAGCAGTTCTTC.

The rearrangement links TRBV19 to TRBJ2-7, with TRBD2 identical over 8 bases. V shed 6 bases, J shed 2 bases, and the junction held 9 bases outside the gene matches. This CDR3 is 15 amino acids long. The germline V gene encodes CDR1 LNHDA and CDR2 SQIVND (reference sequence). CDR3 coding DNA: TGTGCCAGTAGCTCCCTTGGGCGGGGGGCCTACGAGCAGTACTTC. It is translated as CASSSLGRGAYEQYF.

In its sample, this clone ranks as medium-sized. V gene TRBV3-1 (or the pseudogene TRBV3-2) combines with J gene TRBJ1-3; possible D gene TRBD1, 6 bases. The germline gives CDR1 LGHDT, CDR2 YNNKEL (reference sequence). Trimming took 0 bases from V and 6 from J, leaving 18 bases between them. This CDR3 comprises 17 residues. The CDR3, as DNA: TGTGCCAGCAGCCAAGAAAACTTACGGGGGGCGGCAAACACCATATATTTT. This encodes CASSQENLRGAANTIYF.

The rearrangement joins TRBV9 to TRBJ2-1; D unresolved. Trimming pared 4 bases from V and 3 bases from J, leaving 11 bases between. The CDR3 covers 14 residues. The germline gives CDR1 SGDLS, CDR2 YYNGEE. CDR3 nucleotides: TGTGCCAGCAGCCTAATGACGGACTACAATGAGCAGTTCTTC. Its translation: CASSLMTDYNEQFF. The variable domain in full, with the rest retrieved from reference TRBV9 and TRBJ2-1, is DSGVTQTPKHLITATGQRVTLRCSPRSGDLSVYWYQQSLDQGLQFLIQYYNGEERAKGNILERFSAQQFPDLHSELNLSSLELGDSALYFCASSLMTDYNEQFFGPGTRLTVL.

V usage is TRBV30 and J usage is TRBJ1-6; 8 bases fit TRBD1. Trimming removed 2 bases from V and 14 bases from J; junction bases left unmatched: 5. CDR3 length: 12 amino acids. Germline V gene lookup returns CDR1 GTSNPN and CDR2 SVGIG (reference sequence). The CDR3 reads CAWSSGGLTLHF. As DNA, the CDR3 is TGTGCCTGGAGTTCAGGGGGCTTGACCCTCCACTTT.

The chain combines TRBV11-3 with TRBJ2-1; 9 positions match TRBD2. CDR1 SGHNT and CDR2 YENEEA come from the germline V gene. V lost 8 bases and J lost 6; bases outside the gene matches: 14. The CDR3 totals 16 residues. DNA of the CDR3: TGTGCCAGCGGGCCCCCGATAGCGGGAGCCGTCAATGAGCAGTTCTTC. Amino acids: CASGPPIAGAVNEQFF.

The CDR3 nucleotides are TGTGCCAGCAGTGCTTGGGGGTCTGGAAACACCATATATTTT. It specifies CASSAWGSGNTIYF. The chain carries TRBV2 and TRBJ1-3, with D perhaps TRBD1 (5 bases). This CDR3 comprises 14 residues. Germline V gene lookup returns CDR1 SNHLY and CDR2 FYNNEI. V shed 4 bases and J shed 1 base, with 8 bases lying between them.

V is TRBV30 and J is TRBJ1-6, with D maybe TRBD1 (5 bases). Germline CDR1 and CDR2: GTSNPN and SVGIG (reference sequence). CDR3 length equals 13 residues. The V gene lost 1 base and the J gene lost 12 bases, with 13 bases spanning the gap. The CDR3 is CAWSGGEWGPLHF. CDR3 coding DNA: TGTGCCTGGAGTGGGGGGGAGTGGGGACCCCTCCACTTT.